This T cell receptor beta chain was sequenced during a study of blood T cell repertoires in COVID-19. About the research overall: Samples of COVID-19 (acute and convalescent) were obtained from the United States, Italy and Spain. Sample material is recorded as cDNA or gDNA derived from T cells, B-cell-depleted T cells, or PBMCs.

CDR1 is SGDLS, CDR2 YYNGEE, per germline. CDR3 length: 15 residues. The ends lost 2 bases at V and 15 bases at J; junction bases unmatched: 16. Authors' analysis steps: Amplification of reference gene primers provided the estimated nucleated cell counts. TCRdb's copy holds only in-frame clones and misses some; the assay was immunoSEQ multiplex PCR. The V and J calls and clone size come from that table; D and trimming were worked out from the DNA. The data contain over 200,000 clones, roughly 90% of them singletons. Sample: peripheral blood. The source of this sequence is a human donor in a cohort sampled during active COVID-19. The chain carries TRBV9 and TRBJ2-1; 8 bases map to TRBD2. CDR3 in amino acids: CASSVFEAGVSGLFF. CDR3 nucleotides: TGTGCCAGCAGCGTCTTTGAAGCGGGGGTCTCGGGATTGTTCTTC.